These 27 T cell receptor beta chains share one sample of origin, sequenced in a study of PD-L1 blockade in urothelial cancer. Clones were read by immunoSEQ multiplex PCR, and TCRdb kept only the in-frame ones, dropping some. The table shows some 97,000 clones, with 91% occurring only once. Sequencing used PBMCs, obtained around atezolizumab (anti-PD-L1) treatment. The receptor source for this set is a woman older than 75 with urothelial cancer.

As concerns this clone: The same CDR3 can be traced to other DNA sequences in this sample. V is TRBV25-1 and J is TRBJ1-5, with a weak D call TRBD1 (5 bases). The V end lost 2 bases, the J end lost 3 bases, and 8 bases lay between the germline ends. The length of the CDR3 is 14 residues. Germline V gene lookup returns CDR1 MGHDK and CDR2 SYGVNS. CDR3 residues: CASSETGYNQPQHF. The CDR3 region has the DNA TGTGCCAGCAGTGAAACAGGCTACAATCAGCCCCAGCATTTT.

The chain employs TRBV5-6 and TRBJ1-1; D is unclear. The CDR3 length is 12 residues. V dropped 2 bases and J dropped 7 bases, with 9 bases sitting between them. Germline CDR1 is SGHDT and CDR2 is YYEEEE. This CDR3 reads CASSFSSGEAFF. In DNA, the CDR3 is TGTGCCAGCAGCTTTTCTTCCGGTGAAGCTTTCTTT.

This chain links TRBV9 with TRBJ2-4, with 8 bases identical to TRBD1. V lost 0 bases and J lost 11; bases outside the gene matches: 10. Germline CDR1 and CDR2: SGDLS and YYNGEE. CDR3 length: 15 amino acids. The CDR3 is CASSVAPDRETVQYF. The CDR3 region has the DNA TGTGCCAGCAGCGTAGCCCCGGACAGGGAAACTGTTCAGTACTTC.

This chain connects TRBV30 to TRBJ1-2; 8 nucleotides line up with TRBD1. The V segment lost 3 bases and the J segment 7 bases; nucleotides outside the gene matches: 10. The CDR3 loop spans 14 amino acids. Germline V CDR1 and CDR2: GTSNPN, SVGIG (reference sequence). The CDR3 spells CAWRGGQGAGGYTF. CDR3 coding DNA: TGTGCCTGGAGGGGGGGCCAGGGGGCCGGTGGCTACACCTTC.

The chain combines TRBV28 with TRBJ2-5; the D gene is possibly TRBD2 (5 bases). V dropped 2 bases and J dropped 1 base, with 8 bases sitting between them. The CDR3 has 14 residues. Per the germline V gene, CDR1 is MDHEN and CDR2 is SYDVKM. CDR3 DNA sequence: TGTGCCAGCAGTTTAGGGGAGATCCAAGAGACCCAGTACTTC. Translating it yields CASSLGEIQETQYF.

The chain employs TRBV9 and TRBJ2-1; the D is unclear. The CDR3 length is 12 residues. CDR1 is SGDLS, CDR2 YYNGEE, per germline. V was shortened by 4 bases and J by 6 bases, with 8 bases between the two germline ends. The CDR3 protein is CASSLRSNEQFF. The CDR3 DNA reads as TGTGCCAGCAGCCTTCGGTCCAATGAGCAGTTCTTC.

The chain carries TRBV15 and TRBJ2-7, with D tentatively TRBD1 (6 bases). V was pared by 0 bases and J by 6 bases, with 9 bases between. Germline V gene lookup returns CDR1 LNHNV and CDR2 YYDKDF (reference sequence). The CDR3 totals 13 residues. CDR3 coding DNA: TGTGCCACCAGCAGAGAGTCCAGGGGCGAGCAGTACTTC. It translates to CATSRESRGEQYF.

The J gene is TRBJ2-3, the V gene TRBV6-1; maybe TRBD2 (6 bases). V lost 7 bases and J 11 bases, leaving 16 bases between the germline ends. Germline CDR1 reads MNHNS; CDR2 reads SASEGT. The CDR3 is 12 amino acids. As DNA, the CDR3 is TGTGCCAGCACCGGAGGAGGGCCCCGGCAGTATTTT. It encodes CASTGGGPRQYF.

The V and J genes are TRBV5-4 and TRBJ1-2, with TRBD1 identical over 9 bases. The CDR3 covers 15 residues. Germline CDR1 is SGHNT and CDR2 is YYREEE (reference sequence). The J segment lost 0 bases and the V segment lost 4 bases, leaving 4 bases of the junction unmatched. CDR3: CASSLQGASNYGYTF. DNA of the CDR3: TGTGCCAGCAGCCTACAGGGGGCGTCTAACTATGGCTACACCTTC.

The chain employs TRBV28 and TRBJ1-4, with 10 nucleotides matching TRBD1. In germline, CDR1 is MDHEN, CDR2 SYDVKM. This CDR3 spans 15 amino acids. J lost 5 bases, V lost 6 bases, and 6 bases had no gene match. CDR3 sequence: CASRSGQGGNEKLFF. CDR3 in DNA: TGTGCCAGCAGATCCGGACAGGGGGGGAATGAAAAACTGTTTTTT.

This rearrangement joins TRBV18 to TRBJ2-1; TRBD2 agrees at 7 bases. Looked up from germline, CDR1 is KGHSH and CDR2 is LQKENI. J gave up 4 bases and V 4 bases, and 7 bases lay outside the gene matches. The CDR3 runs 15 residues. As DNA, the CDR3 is TGTGCCAGCTCACAAGACCGGGACTATTACAATGAGCAGTTCTTC. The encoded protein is CASSQDRDYYNEQFF.

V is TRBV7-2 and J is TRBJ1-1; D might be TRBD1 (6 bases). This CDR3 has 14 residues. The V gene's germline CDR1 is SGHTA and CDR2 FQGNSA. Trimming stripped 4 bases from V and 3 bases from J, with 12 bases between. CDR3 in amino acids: CASSSDRIHTEAFF. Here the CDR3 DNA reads TGTGCCAGCAGCTCCGACAGGATCCACACTGAAGCTTTCTTT.

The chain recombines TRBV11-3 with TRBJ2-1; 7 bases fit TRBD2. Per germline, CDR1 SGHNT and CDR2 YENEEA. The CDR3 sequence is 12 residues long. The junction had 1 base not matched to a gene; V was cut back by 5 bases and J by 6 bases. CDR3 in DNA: TGTGCCAGCAGCCGGACTAGCAATGAGCAGTTCTTC. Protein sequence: CASSRTSNEQFF.

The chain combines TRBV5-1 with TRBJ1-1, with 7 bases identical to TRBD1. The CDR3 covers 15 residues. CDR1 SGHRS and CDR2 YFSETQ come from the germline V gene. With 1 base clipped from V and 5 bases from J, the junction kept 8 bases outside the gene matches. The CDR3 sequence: CASSLRGGERTEAFF. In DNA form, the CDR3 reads TGCGCCAGCAGCTTGAGAGGGGGCGAGAGGACTGAAGCTTTCTTT.

Here the CDR3 reads CASSLVLENYGYTF. CDR3 DNA: TGTGCCAGCAGCTTAGTGTTAGAGAACTATGGCTACACCTTC. The V gene is TRBV7-2, the J gene TRBJ1-2; D unresolved. Looked up from germline, CDR1 is SGHTA and CDR2 is FQGNSA. V was cut by 1 base and J by 2 bases, with 8 bases left in between. The CDR3 runs to 14 residues.

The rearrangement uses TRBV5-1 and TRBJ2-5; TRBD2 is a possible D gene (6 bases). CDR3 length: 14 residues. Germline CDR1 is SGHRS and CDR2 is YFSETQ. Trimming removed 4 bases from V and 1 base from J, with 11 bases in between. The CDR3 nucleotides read TGCGCCAGCAGCGCGTACGGGGGCCAAGAGACCCAGTACTTC. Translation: CASSAYGGQETQYF.

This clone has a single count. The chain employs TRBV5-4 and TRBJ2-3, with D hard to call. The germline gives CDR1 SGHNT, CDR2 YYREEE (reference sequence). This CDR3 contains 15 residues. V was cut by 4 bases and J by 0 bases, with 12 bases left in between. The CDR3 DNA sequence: TGTGCCAGCAGCGCCTCCCACAGCAGCACAGATACGCAGTATTTT. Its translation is CASSASHSSTDTQYF. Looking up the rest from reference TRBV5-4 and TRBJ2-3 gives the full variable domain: ETGVTQSPTHLIKTRGQQVTLRCSSQSGHNTVSWYQQALGQGPQFIFQYYREEENGRGNFPPRFSGLQFPNYSSELNVNALELDDSALYLCASSASHSSTDTQYFGPGTRLTVL.

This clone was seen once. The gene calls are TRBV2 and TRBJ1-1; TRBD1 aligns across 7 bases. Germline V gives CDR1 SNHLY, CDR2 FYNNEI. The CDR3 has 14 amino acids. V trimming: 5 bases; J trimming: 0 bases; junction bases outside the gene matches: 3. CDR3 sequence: CASSKTGVNTEAFF. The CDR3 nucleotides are TGTGCCAGCAGTAAAACAGGGGTGAACACTGAAGCTTTCTTT.

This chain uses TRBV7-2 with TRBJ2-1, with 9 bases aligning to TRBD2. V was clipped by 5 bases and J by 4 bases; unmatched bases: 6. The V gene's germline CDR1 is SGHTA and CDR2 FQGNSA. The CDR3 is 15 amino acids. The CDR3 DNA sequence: TGTGCCAGCAGCCTCTCGACTAGCGGATACAATGAGCAGTTCTTC. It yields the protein CASSLSTSGYNEQFF.

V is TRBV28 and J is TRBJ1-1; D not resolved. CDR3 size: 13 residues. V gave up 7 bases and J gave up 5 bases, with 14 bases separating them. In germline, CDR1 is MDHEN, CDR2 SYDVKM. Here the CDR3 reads CASIGPTGTEAFF. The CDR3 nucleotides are TGTGCCAGCATTGGCCCCACGGGAACTGAAGCTTTCTTT.

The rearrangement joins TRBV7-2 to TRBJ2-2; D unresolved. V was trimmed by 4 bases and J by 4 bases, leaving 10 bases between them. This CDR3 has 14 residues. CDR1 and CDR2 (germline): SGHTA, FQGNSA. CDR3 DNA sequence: TGTGCCAGCAGCTCACAAACGGGCACCGGGGAGCTGTTTTTT. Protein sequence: CASSSQTGTGELFF.

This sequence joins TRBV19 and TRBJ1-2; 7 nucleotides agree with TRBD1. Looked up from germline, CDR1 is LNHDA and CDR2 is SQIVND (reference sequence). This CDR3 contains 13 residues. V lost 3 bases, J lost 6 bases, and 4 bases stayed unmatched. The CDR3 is CASSMKGADGYTF. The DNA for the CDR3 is TGTGCCAGTAGTATGAAGGGGGCGGATGGCTACACCTTC.

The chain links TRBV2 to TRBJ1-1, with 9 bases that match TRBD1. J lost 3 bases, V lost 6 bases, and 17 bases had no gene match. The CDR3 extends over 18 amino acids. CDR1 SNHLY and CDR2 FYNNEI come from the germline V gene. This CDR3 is CASRAAGTGTLRDTEAFF. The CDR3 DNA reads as TGTGCCAGCAGGGCAGCCGGGACAGGGACGCTTCGTGACACTGAAGCTTTCTTT.

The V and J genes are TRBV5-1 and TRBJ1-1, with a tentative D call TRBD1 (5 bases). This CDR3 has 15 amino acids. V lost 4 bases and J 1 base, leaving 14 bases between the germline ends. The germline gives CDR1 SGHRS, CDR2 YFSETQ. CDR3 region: CASSPGAGGNTEAFF. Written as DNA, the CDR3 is TGCGCCAGCAGCCCTGGGGCGGGGGGGAACACTGAAGCTTTCTTT.

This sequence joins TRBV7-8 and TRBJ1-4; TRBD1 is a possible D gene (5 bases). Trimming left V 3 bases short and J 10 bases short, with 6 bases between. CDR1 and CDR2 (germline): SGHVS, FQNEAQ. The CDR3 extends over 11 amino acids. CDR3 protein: CASSFQGKLFF. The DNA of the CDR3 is TGTGCCAGCAGCTTCCAGGGAAAACTGTTTTTT. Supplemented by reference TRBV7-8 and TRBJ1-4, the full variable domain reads GAGVSQSPRYKVAKRGQDVALRCDPISGHVSLFWYQQALGQGPEFLTYFQNEAQLDKSGLPSDRFFAERPEGSVSTLKIQRTQQEDSAVYLCASSFQGKLFFGSGTQLSVL.

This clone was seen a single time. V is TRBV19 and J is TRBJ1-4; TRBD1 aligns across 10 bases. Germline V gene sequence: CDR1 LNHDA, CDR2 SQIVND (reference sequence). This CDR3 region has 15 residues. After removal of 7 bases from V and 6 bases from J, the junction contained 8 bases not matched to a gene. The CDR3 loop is CASKDRGRSDEKLFF. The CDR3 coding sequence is TGTGCCAGTAAAGACAGGGGGCGATCGGATGAAAAACTGTTTTTT.

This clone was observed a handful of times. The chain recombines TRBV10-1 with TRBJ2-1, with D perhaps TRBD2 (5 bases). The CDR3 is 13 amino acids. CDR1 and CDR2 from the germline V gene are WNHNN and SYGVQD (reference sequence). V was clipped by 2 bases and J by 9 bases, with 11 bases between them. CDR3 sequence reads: CASSETTRGEQFF. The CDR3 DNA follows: TGCGCCAGCAGTGAGACAACCCGGGGTGAGCAGTTCTTC.